A selection of T cell receptor beta chains follows, all from one sample in a study of T cells after yellow fever vaccination. TCRdb itself ran the 5' RACE reads through MiXCR, one entry per CDR3 protein. The table has roughly 16,000 distinct CDR3 sequences, about 4% seen once. The specimen was PBMCs, either bulk or a sorted T-cell subset (CD4+, CD8+, memory, or dextramer-sorted; not recorded which), collected 15 days after the yellow fever booster vaccination. These receptor sequences come from a man aged 25 to 40 who received the YFV17D yellow fever vaccine. CDR3s include the opening cysteine and the closing phenylalanine or tryptophan. A D gene is named only where the DNA matches it firmly. Clone sizes are shown as how often the clone was seen (once, few, many) or a class if it is expanded.

D	size	V	J	DNA	CDR3
NA	many	TRBV30	TRBJ2-5	TGTGCCTGGAGTTCTTCTCTCGGGACCCAAGAGACCCAGTACTTC	CAWSSSLGTQETQYF
NA	many	TRBV14	TRBJ2-5	TGTGCCAGCAGCCAAGATTTCGGGAGAAGAGAGACCCAGTACTTC	CASSQDFGRRETQYF